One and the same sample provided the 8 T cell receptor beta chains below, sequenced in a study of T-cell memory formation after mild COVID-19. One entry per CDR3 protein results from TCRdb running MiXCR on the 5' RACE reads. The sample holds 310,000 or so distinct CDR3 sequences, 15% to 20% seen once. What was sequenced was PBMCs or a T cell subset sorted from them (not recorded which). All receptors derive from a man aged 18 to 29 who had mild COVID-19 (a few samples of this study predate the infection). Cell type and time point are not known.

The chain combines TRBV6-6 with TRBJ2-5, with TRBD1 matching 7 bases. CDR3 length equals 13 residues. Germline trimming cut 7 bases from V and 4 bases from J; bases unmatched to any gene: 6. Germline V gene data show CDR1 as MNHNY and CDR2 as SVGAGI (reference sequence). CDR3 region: CASTLTGRETQYF. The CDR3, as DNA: TGTGCCAGCACCTTGACAGGGAGAGAGACCCAGTACTTC.

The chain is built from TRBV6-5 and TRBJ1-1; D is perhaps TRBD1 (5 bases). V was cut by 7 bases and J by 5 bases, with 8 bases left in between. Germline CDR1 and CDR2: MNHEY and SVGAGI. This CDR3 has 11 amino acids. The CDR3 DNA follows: TGTGCCAGCACCGCAGGGACTGAAGCTTTCTTT. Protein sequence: CASTAGTEAFF.

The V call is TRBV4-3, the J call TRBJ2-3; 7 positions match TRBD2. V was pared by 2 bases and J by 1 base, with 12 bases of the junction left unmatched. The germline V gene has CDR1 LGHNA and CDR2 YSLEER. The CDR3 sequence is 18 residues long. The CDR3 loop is CASSQNPTSVMGTDTQYF. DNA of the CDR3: TGCGCCAGCAGCCAAAACCCCACTAGCGTTATGGGCACAGATACGCAGTATTTT.

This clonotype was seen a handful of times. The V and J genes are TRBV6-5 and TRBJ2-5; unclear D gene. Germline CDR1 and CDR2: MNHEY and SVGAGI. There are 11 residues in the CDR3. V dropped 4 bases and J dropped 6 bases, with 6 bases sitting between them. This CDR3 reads CASSFKQTQYF. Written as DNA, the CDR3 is TGTGCCAGCAGTTTTAAGCAGACCCAGTACTTC.

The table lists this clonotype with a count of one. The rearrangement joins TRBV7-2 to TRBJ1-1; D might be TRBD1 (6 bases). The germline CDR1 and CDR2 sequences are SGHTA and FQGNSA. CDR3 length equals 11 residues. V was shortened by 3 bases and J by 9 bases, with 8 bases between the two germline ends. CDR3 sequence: CASSLDRKAFF. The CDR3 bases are TGTGCCAGCAGCTTGGACAGAAAAGCTTTCTTT.

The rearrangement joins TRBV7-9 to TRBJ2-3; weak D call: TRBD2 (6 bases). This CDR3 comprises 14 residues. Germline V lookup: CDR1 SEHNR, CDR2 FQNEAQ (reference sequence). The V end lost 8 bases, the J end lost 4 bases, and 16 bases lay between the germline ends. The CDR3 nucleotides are TGTGCCAGCCCTAACCCCGGCGGGGCAGATACGCAGTATTTT. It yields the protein CASPNPGGADTQYF.

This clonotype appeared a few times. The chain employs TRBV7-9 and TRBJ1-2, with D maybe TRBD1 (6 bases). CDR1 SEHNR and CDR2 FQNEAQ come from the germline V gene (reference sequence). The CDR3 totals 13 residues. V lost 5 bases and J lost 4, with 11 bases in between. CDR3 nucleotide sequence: TGTGCCAGCAGCGGAGGGGGAAGCTATGGCTACACCTTC. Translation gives CASSGGGSYGYTF.

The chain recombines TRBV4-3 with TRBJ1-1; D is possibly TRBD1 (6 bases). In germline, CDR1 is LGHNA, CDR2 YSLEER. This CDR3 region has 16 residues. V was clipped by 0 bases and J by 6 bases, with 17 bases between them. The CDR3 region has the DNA TGCGCCAGCAGCCAAGATCCCTGGGCAGGGGACGCTGAAGCTTTCTTT. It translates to CASSQDPWAGDAEAFF.